Presented here are 30 T cell receptor beta chains from one specimen sequenced in a study of T cells in Graves' hyperthyroidism and ophthalmopathy. The investigators amplified TCR beta CDR3 regions from RNA transcripts. The HTBI primer set served for first-round RT-PCR of the TCR CDR3. Each CDR3 protein is one row after TCRdb ran MiXCR on the multiplex PCR reads. The table has 250,000 to 300,000 distinct CDR3 sequences, roughly 15% seen once. The material sequenced was blood. These receptors were obtained from a woman in her forties with Graves' hyperthyroidism that later progressed to Graves' ophthalmopathy.

This clonotype was found many times. The rearrangement links TRBV2 to TRBJ2-7, with 7 positions matching TRBD1. V was clipped by 8 bases and J by 2 bases; unmatched bases: 6. From germline, CDR1 is SNHLY and CDR2 FYNNEI. This CDR3 has 13 amino acids. The CDR3 nucleotides are TGTGCCAGCCGGACAGGTTATGCCTACGAGCAGTACTTC. The encoded protein is CASRTGYAYEQYF.

This clonotype has a count of ten or more. The V and J genes are TRBV20-1 and TRBJ2-3; 8 bases are a match to TRBD2. The CDR3 has 12 residues. Germline-derived CDR1 and CDR2 are DFQATT and SNEGSKA (reference sequence). DNA for the CDR3: TGCAGCGCACGGGGGGGTACAGATACGCAGTATTTT. It codes for CSARGGTDTQYF.

The V and J genes are TRBV6-5 and TRBJ2-7; D might be TRBD1 (6 bases). This CDR3 has 15 amino acids. Germline V CDR1 and CDR2: MNHEY, SVGAGI. V was shortened by 4 bases and J by 0 bases, with 13 bases between the two germline ends. CDR3 bases: TGTGCCAGCAGTTTTGACAGGATCAGCTCCTACGAGCAGTACTTC. Residues: CASSFDRISSYEQYF.

This clonotype was detected many times. The V call is TRBV7-9, the J call TRBJ2-1, with D perhaps matching TRBD2 (7 bases). Germline V gives CDR1 SEHNR, CDR2 FQNEAQ (reference sequence). The CDR3 sequence is 14 residues long. Trimming pared 3 bases from V and 8 bases from J, leaving 14 bases between. The CDR3 nucleotides read TGTGCCAGCAGCTTGGGAGGGACATTGGATGAGCAGTTCTTC. It encodes CASSLGGTLDEQFF. Full variable domain (remainder filled in from reference TRBV7-9 and TRBJ2-1): DTGVSQNPRHKITKRGQNVTFRCDPISEHNRLYWYRQTLGQGPEFLTYFQNEAQLEKSRLLSDRFSAERPKGSFSTLEIQRTEQGDSAMYLCASSLGGTLDEQFFGPGTRLTVL.

In its sample, this clonotype was seen many times. The chain combines TRBV27 with TRBJ2-1, with TRBD2 identical over 16 bases. This CDR3 comprises 16 residues. From germline, CDR1 is MNHEY and CDR2 SMNVEV (reference sequence). V shed 6 bases and J 10 bases; nucleotides not matched to a gene: 9. CDR3 region: CASRPAGTSGRGEQFF. The CDR3 DNA sequence: TGTGCCAGCAGACCCGCCGGGACTAGCGGGAGGGGAGAGCAGTTCTTC.

This clonotype has only one observation. This clone may be a read error of a much larger clone one base away. J is TRBJ2-2 and V is TRBV10-3, with D perhaps matching TRBD2 (6 bases). There are 13 residues in the CDR3. Deletions cut 5 bases from V and 6 bases from J, with 10 bases between. Germline assignment: CDR1 ENHRY and CDR2 SYGVKD. CDR3 coding DNA: TGTGCCATCAGTCCCCCGGGGGCCGGGGAGCTGTTTTTT. This translates into CAISPPGAGELFF.

This clonotype was seen many times. The rearrangement uses TRBV28 and TRBJ2-7; 7 nucleotides match TRBD2. Germline CDR1 is MDHEN and CDR2 is SYDVKM. The V and J ends lost 0 bases and 2 bases, in that order; junction bases with no gene match: 7. The CDR3 contains 16 residues. Here the CDR3 reads CASSLWGKAGPYEQYF. As DNA, the CDR3 is TGTGCCAGCAGTTTATGGGGTAAAGCGGGACCCTACGAGCAGTACTTC.

This clonotype has at least ten counts. The chain has TRBV7-2 and TRBJ2-5; 10 bases match TRBD2. There are 16 residues in the CDR3. The V and J ends lost 2 bases and 1 base, in that order; junction bases with no gene match: 4. From germline, CDR1 is SGHTA and CDR2 FQGNSA. CDR3 sequence reads: CASSLWVAGGQETQYF. The CDR3 DNA sequence: TGTGCCAGCAGCTTATGGGTAGCGGGAGGCCAAGAGACCCAGTACTTC.

The rearrangement links TRBV27 to TRBJ2-1; D possibly corresponds to TRBD1 (5 bases). The CDR3 length is 16 residues. Germline CDR1 reads MNHEY; CDR2 reads SMNVEV (reference sequence). The V end lost 6 bases, the J end lost 3 bases, and 18 bases lay between the germline ends. The CDR3 region has the DNA TGTGCCAGCAGCTCGTCAGGGCCCTACCTCTACAATGAGCAGTTCTTC. It encodes CASSSSGPYLYNEQFF.

In its sample, this clonotype was seen many times. This chain uses TRBV20-1 with TRBJ2-5, with a weak D call TRBD1 (6 bases). Per the germline V gene, CDR1 is DFQATT and CDR2 is SNEGSKA (reference sequence). CDR3 length: 14 residues. Trimming removed 3 bases from V and 5 bases from J, with 16 bases in between. The CDR3 loop reads CSARWQGYRETQYF. The CDR3 DNA sequence: TGCAGTGCTAGGTGGCAGGGGTATCGGGAGACCCAGTACTTC.

The J gene is TRBJ2-1, the V gene TRBV5-6, with 9 bases identical to TRBD2. Germline V CDR1 and CDR2: SGHDT, YYEEEE. V trimming: 1 base; J trimming: 3 bases; junction bases outside the gene matches: 2. This CDR3 has 15 amino acids. The CDR3 DNA follows: TGTGCCAGCAGCTTGATAGCGGGAGTCTACAATGAGCAGTTCTTC. Protein sequence: CASSLIAGVYNEQFF. Variable domain in full (rest from reference TRBV5-6 and TRBJ2-1): DAGVTQSPTHLIKTRGQQVTLRCSPKSGHDTVSWYQQALGQGPQFIFQYYEEEERQRGNFPDRFSGHQFPNYSSELNVNALLLGDSALYLCASSLIAGVYNEQFFGPGTRLTVL.

With regard to this clonotype: An end of the junction differs from the germline gene, which may be a read error. The chain recombines TRBV28 with TRBJ1-3; D remains unclear. The CDR3 consists of 12 residues. CDR1 MDHEN and CDR2 SYDVKM come from the germline V gene. Written as DNA, the CDR3 is TGTGCCAGCAGGACCTCTGGAAGCACCATATATTTT. This translates into CASRTSGSTIYF.

This chain uses TRBV12-3 or TRBV12-4 with TRBJ2-1; a possible D gene is TRBD1 (6 bases). The V gene lost 9 bases and the J gene lost 10 bases, with 13 bases spanning the gap. This CDR3 is built from 11 residues. The CDR3 DNA reads as TGTGCCAGTTACTCCGGGACAGAGCAGTTCTTC. It is translated as CASYSGTEQFF.

This clonotype was counted ten times or more. The chain carries TRBV3-1 and TRBJ2-3; 10 bases align to TRBD2. The CDR3 covers 18 residues. CDR1 and CDR2 (germline): LGHDT, YNNKEL (reference sequence). Germline trimming cut 5 bases from V and 6 bases from J; bases unmatched to any gene: 17. The CDR3 reads CASSGTGDSGRNSDTQYF. CDR3 coding DNA: TGTGCCAGCAGCGGCACCGGAGATAGCGGGAGGAATTCGGATACGCAGTATTTT.

The chain recombines TRBV5-6 with TRBJ1-5; D unresolved. The CDR3 is made up of 16 amino acids. V was cut by 2 bases and J by 7 bases, with 19 bases left in between. Germline lookup yields CDR1 SGHDT and CDR2 YYEEEE. CDR3 nucleotide sequence: TGTGCCAGCAGCTTAGGTCGGGGAAAGATAATACAGCCCCAGCATTTT. Encoded protein: CASSLGRGKIIQPQHF.

This clonotype came up many times. The V call is TRBV6-1, the J call TRBJ1-2; D remains unclear. The germline gives CDR1 MNHNS, CDR2 SASEGT. Trimming removed 9 bases at V and 1 base at J, with 21 bases between. CDR3 size: 16 residues. CDR3 sequence reads: CASIPRLADLNYGYTF. CDR3 in DNA: TGTGCCAGTATCCCACGACTGGCGGACCTTAACTATGGCTACACCTTC.

This clonotype occurred many times. The V and J genes are TRBV10-1 and TRBJ2-1; the D is unclear. V lost 0 bases to trimming and J lost 4 bases, with 4 bases between them. Germline assignment: CDR1 WNHNN and CDR2 SYGVQD (reference sequence). This CDR3 is built from 13 residues. The CDR3 protein is CASSESWYNEQFF. The CDR3 DNA reads TGCGCCAGCAGTGAGTCTTGGTACAATGAGCAGTTCTTC.

This clonotype was seen many times. The V gene is TRBV20-1, the J gene TRBJ1-6; 7 bases match TRBD1. The germline CDR1 and CDR2 sequences are DFQATT and SNEGSKA (reference sequence). Germline trimming cut 0 bases from V and 6 bases from J; bases unmatched to any gene: 2. The CDR3 runs 14 residues. As DNA, the CDR3 is TGCAGTGCTAGAGATGGGACAGTTAATTCACCCCTCCACTTT. Protein: CSARDGTVNSPLHF.

This clonotype was picked up many times. The rearrangement joins TRBV7-3 to TRBJ2-3; D is uncertain. V dropped 3 bases and J dropped 2 bases, with 6 bases sitting between them. The CDR3 contains 13 residues. From germline, CDR1 is SGHTA and CDR2 FQGTGA. CDR3 in DNA: TGTGCCAGCAGCTTGGAACACACAGATACGCAGTATTTT. Its protein product is CASSLEHTDTQYF.

This rearrangement joins TRBV7-3 to TRBJ2-2, with TRBD2 identical over 11 bases. The V gene's germline CDR1 is SGHTA and CDR2 FQGTGA. The CDR3 sequence is 14 residues long. V lost 2 bases and J lost 7; bases outside the gene matches: 0. CDR3 sequence (DNA): TGTGCCAGCAGCTTACTAGCGGGAGGCGGGGAGCTGTTTTTT. It translates to CASSLLAGGGELFF.

This clonotype showed up just a few times. The chain recombines TRBV7-6 with TRBJ2-7, with D hard to call. V lost 5 bases and J 0 bases, leaving 11 bases between the germline ends. Germline V lookup: CDR1 SGHVS, CDR2 FNYEAQ. This CDR3 has 14 residues. DNA for the CDR3: TGTGCCAGCAGCCTACGGACGGACTCCTACGAGCAGTACTTC. Translated: CASSLRTDSYEQYF.

In this sample, this clonotype turned up many times. The rearrangement links TRBV15 to TRBJ2-7; 10 positions match TRBD2. From germline, CDR1 is LNHNV and CDR2 YYDKDF (reference sequence). The CDR3 totals 16 residues. After removal of 0 bases from V and 8 bases from J, the junction contained 10 bases not matched to a gene. The DNA for the CDR3 is TGTGCCACCAGCAGAGATCCTTTAGCGGGAGGTTTGAAGCAGTACTTC. Its protein is CATSRDPLAGGLKQYF.

There are many counts of this clonotype. This chain links TRBV20-1 with TRBJ1-4; D not resolved. This CDR3 comprises 14 residues. The V gene lost 0 bases and the J gene lost 5 bases, with 10 bases spanning the gap. Per germline, CDR1 DFQATT and CDR2 SNEGSKA (reference sequence). As DNA, the CDR3 is TGCAGTGCTAGAGAATGTAGTAGAAATGAAAAACTGTTTTTT. Amino acid sequence: CSARECSRNEKLFF.

This clonotype was recorded at least ten times. This chain joins TRBV10-3 and TRBJ2-7; D gene ambiguous. Germline V lookup: CDR1 ENHRY, CDR2 SYGVKD. The length of the CDR3 is 14 residues. With 10 bases removed from V and 2 bases from J, the gap between germline ends came to 18 bases. CDR3 nucleotides: TGTGCCACCGTCCAGGTTGTCGAAGCCTACGAGCAGTACTTC. It codes for CATVQVVEAYEQYF.

The chain combines TRBV20-1 with TRBJ2-2; 10 nucleotides align to TRBD1. Germline CDR1 reads DFQATT; CDR2 reads SNEGSKA (reference sequence). Trimming removed 6 bases from V and 5 bases from J; junction bases left unmatched: 9. The CDR3 is 15 amino acids. The CDR3 sequence: CSATPGQGRTGELFF. CDR3 DNA: TGCAGTGCCACTCCGGGACAGGGGAGAACCGGGGAGCTGTTTTTT.

This clonotype was seen at least ten times. The V and J genes are TRBV6-5 and TRBJ2-1; 10 bases line up with TRBD2. CDR3 length equals 15 residues. The germline gives CDR1 MNHEY, CDR2 SVGAGI. J lost 8 bases, V lost 0 bases, and 4 bases had no gene match. The CDR3 protein is CASSYSPSGRHEQFF. The DNA for the CDR3 is TGTGCCAGCAGTTACTCGCCTAGCGGGAGACATGAGCAGTTCTTC.

The rearrangement joins TRBV6-2 or TRBV6-3 to TRBJ1-2; a weak D match, TRBD1 (5 bases). The V gene lost 7 bases and the J gene lost 5 bases, with 26 bases spanning the gap. The CDR3 is 17 residues long. Germline V gene data show CDR1 as MNHEY and CDR2 as SVGEGT. CDR3 nucleotides: TGTGCCAGCATTCCACCCTCACAGGCAGGGAGACAGTATGGCTACACCTTC. Its translation: CASIPPSQAGRQYGYTF.

The chain employs TRBV10-2 and TRBJ2-7, with unresolved D. CDR1 is WSHSY, CDR2 SAAADI, per germline. Trimming shortened V by 8 bases and J by 6 bases, and 14 bases separated the two germline ends. The CDR3 is 12 amino acids. CDR3 in DNA: TGCGCCAGCGGGATTAGTTCGGGCGAGCAGTACTTC. Protein: CASGISSGEQYF.

This clonotype was picked up many times. The rearrangement joins TRBV2 to TRBJ2-7, with a tentative D call TRBD1 (5 bases). V lost 5 bases to trimming and J lost 3 bases, with 14 bases between them. In germline, CDR1 is SNHLY, CDR2 FYNNEI. This CDR3 has 14 amino acids. The chain's CDR3 is CASSTDPGNYEQYF. The CDR3 DNA reads as TGTGCCAGCAGTACAGACCCAGGGAACTACGAGCAGTACTTC.

In the case of this clonotype: Since a much larger clone is just one base distant, this may be a read error. The rearrangement links TRBV3-1 to TRBJ2-5; TRBD2 matches at 11 bases. V lost 4 bases, J lost 9 bases, and 10 bases stayed unmatched. Germline V lookup: CDR1 LGHDT, CDR2 YNNKEL (reference sequence). The CDR3 loop spans 15 amino acids. CDR3 protein: CASSRLIAGGYPQYF. DNA for the CDR3: TGTGCCAGCAGCCGACTCATAGCGGGAGGGTACCCCCAGTACTTC.